This T cell receptor (beta chain) is drawn from a study of post-analysis software for immune sequencing data. About the research overall: Relapsing-remitting, secondary progressive and progressive-relapsing forms of multiple sclerosis all featured among disease courses.

Overall study results and limits: The five TRBV segments detected at higher frequency in patients than in controls included TRBV5-6, TRBV5-1 and TRBV20-1. Samples from a shared batch, those prepared together, strongly co-clustered by F measure. Compared with controls, patients showed significantly lower normalized Chao1 diversity.

Carried by the TCR beta cDNA libraries were unique molecular identifiers. Yield was some 540,000 cDNA molecules from roughly 0.93 to 9.6 million T cells. Via MiXCR, TCRdb re-called the PCR reads, giving one row per CDR3 protein. The data contain some 690,000 distinct CDR3 sequences, about 60% of them singletons. V was cut by 2 bases and J by 1 base, with 8 bases left in between. Per the germline V gene, CDR1 is SEHNR and CDR2 is FQNEAQ (reference sequence). The CDR3 loop spans 14 amino acids. Of note for this clonotype: The antigen remains unidentified.

This TCR was recovered from a girl aged 2-10 years with multiple sclerosis. This chain uses TRBV7-9 with TRBJ1-2; D uncertain. The specimen sequenced was blood. CDR3 residues: CASSLSADNYGYTF. The DNA of the CDR3 is TGTGCCAGCAGCTTAAGTGCGGATAACTATGGCTACACCTTC.